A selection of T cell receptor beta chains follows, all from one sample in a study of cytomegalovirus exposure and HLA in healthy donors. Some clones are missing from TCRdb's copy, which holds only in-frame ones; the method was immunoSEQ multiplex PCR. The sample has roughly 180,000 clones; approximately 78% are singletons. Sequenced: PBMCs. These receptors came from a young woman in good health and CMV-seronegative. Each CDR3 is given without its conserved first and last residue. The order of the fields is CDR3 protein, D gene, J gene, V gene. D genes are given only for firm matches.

CDR3: ASRLGQNYNEQF
D: -
J: TRBJ2-1
V: TRBV4-1

CDR3: ASSLGGTGKADTQY
D: TRBD1
J: TRBJ2-3
V: TRBV5-1

CDR3: ASSSTNFHEQY
D: -
J: TRBJ2-7
V: TRBV5-4

CDR3: ATKGLAGGGSYEQY
D: TRBD2
J: TRBJ2-7
V: TRBV10-1

CDR3: ASSYSRNQPQH
D: -
J: TRBJ1-5
V: TRBV6-1

CDR3: ASSRTGGSEAIY
D: TRBD1
J: TRBJ1-3
V: TRBV11-2

CDR3: ASSPPVTSGIRYEQY
D: TRBD2
J: TRBJ2-7
V: TRBV28

CDR3: ASSYLGGNEQF
D: -
J: TRBJ2-1
V: TRBV6-5

CDR3: ASSQFSGGTYEQY
D: TRBD2
J: -
V: TRBV14

CDR3: SERLAEETQY
D: TRBD2
J: TRBJ2-5
V: TRBV29-1

CDR3: ASSASDIRGYT
D: -
J: TRBJ1-2
V: TRBV6-1

CDR3: SVETGQETQY
D: -
J: TRBJ2-5
V: TRBV29-1

CDR3: ASSPPGGIAGGPDTQY
D: TRBD2
J: TRBJ2-3
V: TRBV28

CDR3: ASSPRPTSGYTGELF
D: TRBD2
J: TRBJ2-2
V: TRBV5-4

CDR3: ASTWGRTGELF
D: -
J: TRBJ2-2
V: TRBV14

CDR3: ASSLAPAPGTGWGEQY
D: TRBD1
J: TRBJ2-7
V: TRBV11-3

CDR3: ASSSHSGTGNQPQH
D: TRBD1
J: TRBJ1-5
V: TRBV7-3

CDR3: ASSLENAGGSSADTQY
D: TRBD2
J: TRBJ2-3
V: TRBV7-2

CDR3: ASSFWDSSTDTQY
D: TRBD1
J: TRBJ2-3
V: TRBV28

CDR3: ASRRGQGVPTDTQY
D: -
J: TRBJ2-3
V: TRBV21-1

CDR3: ASSQATAPNYGYT
D: -
J: TRBJ1-2
V: TRBV4-1

CDR3: ASSQDRLTRGELF
D: -
J: TRBJ2-2
V: TRBV4-1

CDR3: AISPGQGVRNEQF
D: TRBD1
J: TRBJ2-1
V: TRBV10-3

CDR3: ASTLATGYSNQPQH
D: -
J: TRBJ1-5
V: TRBV5-1

CDR3: ASRPKQGYGYEQY
D: -
J: TRBJ2-7
V: TRBV27

CDR3: ASSQALISIGELF
D: -
J: TRBJ2-2
V: TRBV4-2

CDR3: ASSYSMTGTGELF
D: -
J: TRBJ2-2
V: TRBV6-6

CDR3: ASSFPQGNSPLH
D: -
J: TRBJ1-6
V: TRBV28

CDR3: AWSDGNTEAF
D: -
J: TRBJ1-1
V: TRBV30

CDR3: ASSALAAGNEQF
D: TRBD2
J: TRBJ2-1
V: TRBV6-4

CDR3: ASSLSSGRYEQY
D: TRBD2
J: TRBJ2-7
V: TRBV11-2

CDR3: ASSTRTGSDTQY
D: TRBD1
J: TRBJ2-3
V: TRBV19

CDR3: ASSFTGGSYNEQF
D: TRBD1
J: TRBJ2-1
V: TRBV11-2

CDR3: SSSLEGGLNYGYT
D: -
J: TRBJ1-2
V: TRBV7-9

CDR3: ASSVDRAREY
D: TRBD1
J: TRBJ2-3
V: TRBV5-5

CDR3: ASSPGQAIYPHGYT
D: TRBD1
J: TRBJ1-2
V: TRBV4-1

CDR3: ASSLKVRTEAF
D: -
J: TRBJ1-1
V: TRBV7-9

CDR3: ASSWGTGEGQPQH
D: TRBD1
J: TRBJ1-5
V: TRBV7-8

CDR3: ASSGQGDQPQH
D: TRBD1
J: TRBJ1-5
V: TRBV6-1

CDR3: ATRIGQGVNQPQH
D: TRBD1
J: TRBJ1-5
V: TRBV6-1

CDR3: ASSLPTSYNEQF
D: -
J: TRBJ2-1
V: TRBV5-1

CDR3: ASIRGLIADTQY
D: -
J: TRBJ2-3
V: TRBV2